What follows are 24 T cell receptor beta chains derived from one specimen sequenced in a study of blood T cell repertoires in COVID-19 (dated by TCRdb to the early 2020s). Library preparation used the immunoSEQ multiplex PCR assay. TCRdb holds this immuneACCESS table with in-frame rearrangements only. Some clones are missing; in checked studies, unresolved V genes explain under half, and the rest has no known cause. In all, the sample holds over 130,000 clones, and almost 85% of those were seen once. The ten top clones hold 2.5% to 3% of the sample. Sequencing was performed on peripheral blood. Source of these receptors: a man aged 45 to 65 with acute or convalescent COVID-19.

This clone was seen only a few times. The chain couples TRBV4-2 to TRBJ2-7, with 8 nucleotides matching TRBD2. The J segment lost 2 bases and the V segment lost 3 bases, leaving 3 bases of the junction unmatched. Germline loops: CDR1 LGHNA, CDR2 YNFKEQ. CDR3 size: 14 residues. CDR3 sequence: CASSQAGGTYEQYF. Here the CDR3 DNA reads TGTGCCAGCAGCCAGGCGGGGGGCACCTACGAGCAGTACTTC.

This clone was seen a single time. The rearrangement joins TRBV27 to TRBJ2-2, with 15 bases identical to TRBD2. V lost 6 bases to trimming and J lost 0 bases; unmatched junction nucleotides: 5. Germline V gene data show CDR1 as MNHEY and CDR2 as SMNVEV (reference sequence). The CDR3 sequence is 18 residues long. The CDR3: CASRRTSGRASNTGELFF. DNA for the CDR3: TGTGCCAGCAGACGGACTAGCGGGAGGGCTTCGAACACCGGGGAGCTGTTTTTT.

The V call is TRBV18, the J call TRBJ2-1, with D perhaps matching TRBD1 (6 bases). Germline V gene data show CDR1 as KGHSH and CDR2 as LQKENI. The CDR3 runs 14 residues. Trimming left V 6 bases short and J 7 bases short, with 16 bases between. CDR3 protein: CASSGYREINEQFF. The DNA for the CDR3 is TGTGCCAGCTCCGGATACAGGGAGATTAATGAGCAGTTCTTC.

This clone was seen more than once but under ten times. The rearrangement uses TRBV11-2 and TRBJ2-5; 7 nucleotides match TRBD2. V dropped 2 bases and J dropped 4; count of bases not matched to a gene: 4. Germline values: CDR1 SGHAT, CDR2 FQNNGV. The CDR3 extends over 14 amino acids. The CDR3: CASSLQGGRETQYF. The CDR3 DNA reads TGTGCCAGCAGCTTACAAGGCGGGAGAGAGACCCAGTACTTC.

The V gene is TRBV14, the J gene TRBJ2-2; TRBD1 aligns across 8 bases. This CDR3 is 15 amino acids long. V shed 3 bases and J 3 bases; nucleotides not matched to a gene: 3. Germline V gene sequence: CDR1 SGHDN, CDR2 FVKESK. This chain's CDR3 is CASSQTGAYTGELFF. CDR3 nucleotides: TGTGCCAGCAGCCAGACAGGGGCGTACACCGGGGAGCTGTTTTTT.

CDR3 in amino acids: CASSQGSGGRETQYF. The DNA for the CDR3 is TGTGCCAGCAGCCAAGGAAGCGGGGGACGGGAGACCCAGTACTTC. This chain connects TRBV3-1 (or the pseudogene TRBV3-2) to TRBJ2-5; 8 positions match TRBD2. V shed 1 base, J shed 5 bases, and the junction held 6 bases outside the gene matches. The CDR3 totals 15 residues. Germline CDR1 and CDR2: LGHDT and YNNKEL (reference sequence).

The chain carries TRBV5-4 and TRBJ1-4; D possibly corresponds to TRBD1 (5 bases). This CDR3 contains 16 residues. Trimming took 0 bases from V and 8 from J, leaving 17 bases between them. Germline-derived CDR1 and CDR2 are SGHNT and YYREEE (reference sequence). CDR3 in amino acids: CASSLDPTGGREKLFF. Here the CDR3 DNA reads TGTGCCAGCAGCTTGGATCCGACCGGGGGTAGGGAAAAACTGTTTTTT.

The V gene is TRBV28, the J gene TRBJ1-2; D not certain. Per the germline V gene, CDR1 is MDHEN and CDR2 is SYDVKM. This CDR3 is 13 amino acids long. V gave up 1 base and J gave up 4 bases, with 7 bases separating them. DNA for the CDR3: TGTGCCAGCAGTTTATCACAGCTCTATGGCTACACCTTC. Its protein product is CASSLSQLYGYTF.

The chain employs TRBV27 and TRBJ1-4; 9 positions agree with TRBD1. V shed 4 bases, J shed 8 bases, and the junction held 11 bases outside the gene matches. This CDR3 comprises 16 residues. The germline V gene has CDR1 MNHEY and CDR2 SMNVEV (reference sequence). The CDR3 spells CASSSDRGQVLEKLFF. The CDR3 DNA is TGTGCCAGCAGTTCGGACAGGGGACAGGTATTGGAAAAACTGTTTTTT.

V usage is TRBV6-1 and J usage is TRBJ2-3; TRBD2 matches 9 bases. Losses at the gene ends were 2 bases for V and 2 bases for J; bases not matched to a gene: 5. Germline V gene lookup returns CDR1 MNHNS and CDR2 SASEGT. This CDR3 is 16 amino acids long. The DNA of the CDR3 is TGTGCCAGCAGTGAATTAGCGGGAGCGGCCACAGATACGCAGTATTTT. As protein: CASSELAGAATDTQYF.

In this sample, this clone turned up once. The chain links TRBV7-6 to TRBJ2-1; 14 bases fit TRBD2. The CDR3 contains 17 residues. Germline trimming cut 5 bases from V and 1 base from J; bases unmatched to any gene: 4. CDR1 SGHVS and CDR2 FNYEAQ come from the germline V gene. The chain's CDR3 is CASSPRLAGGSYNEQFF. CDR3 bases: TGTGCCAGCAGCCCTCGACTAGCGGGAGGGTCCTACAATGAGCAGTTCTTC.

This clone was seen only a few times. The chain couples TRBV7-9 to TRBJ2-7, with a weak D call TRBD1 (5 bases). CDR1 and CDR2 from the germline V gene are SEHNR and FQNEAQ (reference sequence). The CDR3 has 13 residues. V was shortened by 5 bases and J by 3 bases, with 11 bases between the two germline ends. CDR3 loop: CASSPDTNYEQYF. CDR3 sequence (DNA): TGTGCCAGCAGCCCGGACACCAACTACGAGCAGTACTTC.

This clone appeared a single time. V is TRBV7-3 and J is TRBJ2-7; D remains unclear. Germline-derived CDR1 and CDR2 are SGHTA and FQGTGA. V was cut by 2 bases and J by 4 bases, with 9 bases left in between. This CDR3 comprises 13 residues. In DNA, the CDR3 is TGTGCCAGCAGCTTAGCGGTTAATTACGAGCAGTACTTC. This codes for CASSLAVNYEQYF.

This chain links TRBV6-6 with TRBJ1-1; D gene ambiguous. This CDR3 has 14 residues. V lost 2 bases, J lost 7 bases, and 14 bases lay in between. In germline, CDR1 is MNHNY, CDR2 SVGAGI (reference sequence). CDR3 in DNA: TGTGCCAGCAGTTACATACAACATGCTGGTGAAGCTTTCTTT. As protein: CASSYIQHAGEAFF.

V is TRBV5-1 and J is TRBJ2-2, with no clear D. The CDR3 is made up of 14 amino acids. V was trimmed by 0 bases and J by 3 bases, leaving 6 bases between them. Looked up from germline, CDR1 is SGHRS and CDR2 is YFSETQ. This chain's CDR3 is CASSLDKYTGELFF. DNA of the CDR3: TGCGCCAGCAGCTTGGACAAATACACCGGGGAGCTGTTTTTT.

This rearrangement joins TRBV29-1 to TRBJ2-6; D might be TRBD1 (5 bases). The germline gives CDR1 SQVTM, CDR2 ANQGSEA. The CDR3 loop spans 16 amino acids. Trimming left V 4 bases short and J 3 bases short, with 16 bases between. CDR3 nucleotides: TGCAGCGTTGTTGAAGTGTTGACAGTTGGGGCCAACGTCCTGACTTTC. Protein: CSVVEVLTVGANVLTF.

A remark on this clone: In the same sample, other DNA sequences code for this CDR3. This chain joins TRBV25-1 and TRBJ2-1; 12 positions agree with TRBD1. Germline lookup yields CDR1 MGHDK and CDR2 SYGVNS. The CDR3 extends over 17 amino acids. Trimming at V came to 0 bases and at J to 4 bases, leaving 4 bases not matched to a gene. The CDR3 loop is CASSEYVGQGAYNEQFF. In DNA form, the CDR3 reads TGTGCCAGCAGTGAATATGTGGGACAGGGGGCTTACAATGAGCAGTTCTTC.

Remarks on this clone: Within the sample, other DNA sequences also encode this same CDR3. The V gene is TRBV7-9, the J gene TRBJ1-3; 7 bases map to TRBD1. This CDR3 is 14 amino acids long. The trim removed 2 bases at V and 2 bases at J, leaving 0 bases unmatched. Germline V lookup: CDR1 SEHNR, CDR2 FQNEAQ (reference sequence). CDR3 in DNA: TGTGCCAGCAGCTTAACAGGGGCTGGAAACACCATATATTTT. Protein: CASSLTGAGNTIYF.

The chain combines TRBV9 with TRBJ1-2; 10 bases agree with TRBD1. V lost 4 bases and J lost 0; bases outside the gene matches: 9. The CDR3 contains 17 residues. Per the germline V gene, CDR1 is SGDLS and CDR2 is YYNGEE. CDR3 region: CASSPRRQGAPNYGYTF. DNA of the CDR3: TGTGCCAGCAGCCCTCGGCGACAGGGGGCGCCTAACTATGGCTACACCTTC. Based on the CDR3 plus reference TRBV9 and TRBJ1-2, the full variable domain is DSGVTQTPKHLITATGQRVTLRCSPRSGDLSVYWYQQSLDQGLQFLIQYYNGEERAKGNILERFSAQQFPDLHSELNLSSLELGDSALYFCASSPRRQGAPNYGYTFGSGTRLTVV.

This clone came up a few times. V usage is TRBV7-9 and J usage is TRBJ1-1, with D possibly TRBD1 on 5 matching bases. The CDR3 contains 14 residues. V shed 3 bases and J shed 6 bases, with 14 bases lying between them. CDR1 and CDR2 (germline): SEHNR, FQNEAQ (reference sequence). The CDR3 region is CASSFHRDSSEAFF. The CDR3 DNA follows: TGTGCCAGCAGCTTTCATCGGGACTCCTCTGAAGCTTTCTTT.

The V and J genes are TRBV19 and TRBJ1-1, with 9 bases matching TRBD1. The trim removed 9 bases at V and 3 bases at J, leaving 5 bases unmatched. The germline V gene encodes CDR1 LNHDA and CDR2 SQIVND (reference sequence). CDR3 length equals 13 residues. The CDR3 loop is CASDRGYYTEAFF. The CDR3 DNA is TGTGCCAGCGACAGGGGGTATTACACTGAAGCTTTCTTT.

The V gene is TRBV2, the J gene TRBJ2-1; TRBD2 matches at 8 bases. Trimming at V came to 1 base and at J to 12 bases, leaving 20 bases not matched to a gene. The germline gives CDR1 SNHLY, CDR2 FYNNEI. The length of the CDR3 is 18 residues. The CDR3: CASSEVDGGTSPLLAQFF. In DNA, the CDR3 is TGTGCCAGCAGTGAAGTAGATGGCGGGACTAGTCCTCTGTTAGCGCAGTTCTTC.

This chain links TRBV3-1 (or the pseudogene TRBV3-2) with TRBJ2-5, with 8 bases that match TRBD2. This CDR3 has 15 amino acids. V dropped 4 bases and J dropped 4; count of bases not matched to a gene: 8. Germline V gene lookup returns CDR1 LGHDT and CDR2 YNNKEL (reference sequence). CDR3 in amino acids: CASSPKAGDGETQYF. The CDR3 DNA is TGTGCCAGCAGCCCTAAAGCGGGAGACGGAGAGACCCAGTACTTC.

This chain uses TRBV19 with TRBJ2-1; 16 bases line up with TRBD2. Germline V gene data show CDR1 as LNHDA and CDR2 as SQIVND (reference sequence). After removal of 5 bases from V and 2 bases from J, the junction contained 3 bases not matched to a gene. CDR3 size: 17 residues. CDR3 in amino acids: CASSPGLAGGAYNEQFF. CDR3 sequence (DNA): TGTGCCAGTAGTCCGGGACTAGCGGGAGGGGCCTACAATGAGCAGTTCTTC.